The 13 T cell receptor beta chains below all came from one sample that was sequenced in a study of shared clonotypes between healthy human individuals. Libraries were prepared by immunoSEQ multiplex PCR; TCRdb keeps only in-frame clonotypes and omits some of them. The sample lists roughly 1,600,000 clones; approximately 98.5% were seen once. Sequenced: naive CD4+ T cells sorted from blood. The subset was: CD45RA+ positively selected. The receptors stem from a man aged 25 to 45 in good health.

To note about this clone: Within the sample, other DNA sequences also encode this same CDR3. The CDR3 protein is CASSLDRGSYEQYF. In DNA form, the CDR3 reads TGCGCCAGCAGCTTGGACAGGGGATCCTACGAGCAGTACTTC. The chain joins TRBV5-1 to TRBJ2-7; 7 nucleotides match TRBD1. J was trimmed by 1 base and V by 0 bases; bases with no gene match: 1. CDR1 and CDR2 (germline): SGHRS, YFSETQ. The CDR3 totals 14 residues.

Notes on this clone: One end of the junction fails to match germline, which may point to a read error. The chain uses TRBV7-7 and TRBJ2-1; tentative D call: TRBD1 (5 bases). The germline gives CDR1 SSHAT, CDR2 FNYEAQ (reference sequence). The CDR3 covers 13 residues. In DNA form, the CDR3 reads TGTGCTAGCAGCTTAGACAGACCTAATGAGCAGTTCTTC. Amino acid sequence: CASSLDRPNEQFF.

The chain couples TRBV5-1 to TRBJ2-2, with D perhaps matching TRBD2 (5 bases). The CDR3 is 16 residues long. Germline CDR1 reads SGHRS; CDR2 reads YFSETQ. Trimming left V 0 bases short and J 6 bases short, with 15 bases between. This CDR3 is CASSLVAVLGAGELFF. CDR3 DNA: TGCGCCAGCAGCTTGGTGGCCGTACTGGGAGCCGGGGAGCTGTTTTTT.

The gene calls are TRBV21-1 and TRBJ2-5; the table names TRBD2, a call not compared with the DNA. TRBV21-1 is classified as a pseudogene. The CDR3 runs to 16 residues. The CDR3 here is CASSPLVGGDQETQYF. The CDR3, as DNA: TGTGCCAGCTCCCCACTCGTGGGGGGGGATCAAGAGACCCAGTACTTC.

The table lists this clone with a count of one. The V call is TRBV29-1, the J call TRBJ2-4, with D unresolved. Trimming pared 7 bases from V and 8 bases from J, leaving 9 bases between. The V gene's germline CDR1 is SQVTM and CDR2 ANQGSEA. CDR3 size: 10 residues. This chain's CDR3 is CSAKNHIQYF. In DNA, the CDR3 is TGCAGCGCCAAGAACCACATTCAGTACTTC.

J is TRBJ2-7 and V is TRBV28, with 9 bases that match TRBD1. This CDR3 spans 15 amino acids. After removal of 0 bases from V and 6 bases from J, the junction contained 6 bases not matched to a gene. Germline values: CDR1 MDHEN, CDR2 SYDVKM. CDR3 sequence reads: CASSLWPGQGAEQYF. CDR3 DNA: TGTGCCAGCAGTTTATGGCCGGGACAGGGTGCCGAGCAGTACTTC.

The chain joins TRBV27 to TRBJ1-1; tentatively, D is TRBD1 (5 bases). V was trimmed by 7 bases and J by 3 bases, leaving 15 bases between them. CDR3 length: 14 amino acids. Germline lookup yields CDR1 MNHEY and CDR2 SMNVEV (reference sequence). The CDR3 region is CASTRGGGDTEAFF. DNA of the CDR3: TGTGCCAGCACCCGGGGTGGAGGGGACACTGAAGCTTTCTTT.

The chain has TRBV7-2 and TRBJ2-7, with a possible D match to TRBD2 (6 bases). Trimming pared 5 bases from V and 2 bases from J, leaving 19 bases between. CDR1 is SGHTA and CDR2 is FQGNSA in the germline V gene. The CDR3 has 16 residues. CDR3 DNA: TGTGCCAGCAGCCCCGTCCTGCGGAGGGCGACCTACGAGCAGTACTTC. As protein: CASSPVLRRATYEQYF.

This chain links TRBV19 with TRBJ2-3; the match to TRBD2 covers 8 bases. CDR1 and CDR2 (germline): LNHDA, SQIVND (reference sequence). The CDR3 runs 16 residues. V lost 5 bases and J lost 4; bases outside the gene matches: 11. The CDR3 sequence: CASSPTGGLGADTQYF. CDR3 nucleotides: TGTGCCAGTAGTCCGACGGGGGGACTAGGGGCAGATACGCAGTATTTT.

This sequence joins TRBV9 and TRBJ2-7, with TRBD1 matching over 7 bases. Looked up from germline, CDR1 is SGDLS and CDR2 is YYNGEE. Unmatched junction bases numbered 10, after V lost 4 bases and J lost 6 bases. The CDR3 has 14 amino acids. The CDR3 sequence: CASSIDRVSGEQYF. The CDR3 nucleotides are TGTGCCAGCAGCATTGACAGGGTGTCGGGCGAGCAGTACTTC.

The V call is TRBV5-1, the J call TRBJ1-2; D gene unclear. CDR3 size: 16 residues. V shed 2 bases and J shed 5 bases, with 19 bases lying between them. CDR1 and CDR2 from the germline V gene are SGHRS and YFSETQ. The CDR3 DNA follows: TGCGCCAGCAGCTTATCCGGGCAGGATAAGGTGTATGGCTACACCTTC. Protein sequence: CASSLSGQDKVYGYTF. The variable domain in full, with the rest retrieved from reference TRBV5-1 and TRBJ1-2, is KAGVTQTPRYLIKTRGQQVTLSCSPISGHRSVSWYQQTPGQGLQFLFEYFSETQRNKGNFPGRFSGRQFSNSRSEMNVSTLELGDSALYLCASSLSGQDKVYGYTFGSGTRLTVV.

J is TRBJ2-7 and V is TRBV19, with 8 bases matching TRBD1. CDR3 length: 15 residues. J was trimmed by 3 bases and V by 6 bases; bases with no gene match: 10. CDR1 and CDR2 (germline): LNHDA, SQIVND (reference sequence). For the CDR3, the DNA is TGTGCCAGTAGAGTTTCCGGGACAGGAGGCTACGAGCAGTACTTC. It yields the protein CASRVSGTGGYEQYF.

The chain is built from TRBV7-9 and TRBJ2-1; possibly TRBD2 for D (6 bases). Germline-derived CDR1 and CDR2 are SEHNR and FQNEAQ (reference sequence). The CDR3 totals 16 residues. V gave up 3 bases and J gave up 3 bases, with 15 bases separating them. CDR3 nucleotides: TGTGCCAGCAGCTTGACTCGGGATAGCGGCTACAATGAGCAGTTCTTC. Protein sequence: CASSLTRDSGYNEQFF.